The clone carrying this T cell receptor beta chain was seen many times. This record comes from a study of prognosis after radiotherapy for stage I lung cancer. V gave up 2 bases and J gave up 4 bases, with 20 bases separating them. The CDR3 covers 17 residues. Per germline, CDR1 SNHLY and CDR2 FYNNEI. From genomic DNA, TCR beta CDR3 was amplified by two-round multiplex PCR. Primers specific to each TRBV and TRBJ gene were used in first-round PCR. TCRdb fed the multiplex PCR reads into MiXCR, producing one record per CDR3 protein. The sample lists about 14,000 distinct CDR3 sequences, roughly 29% occurring once.

The V call is TRBV2, the J call TRBJ1-2, with D tentatively TRBD1 (5 bases). The origin of this receptor is a donor of 50 years or more with non-small cell lung cancer. Sequences were derived from PBMCs, sampled before or after stereotactic body radiation therapy (not recorded which). CDR3 in amino acids: CASSENRDHGRSYGYTF. CDR3 in DNA: TGTGCCAGCAGTGAAAATAGGGACCACGGAAGGAGCTATGGCTACACCTTC.